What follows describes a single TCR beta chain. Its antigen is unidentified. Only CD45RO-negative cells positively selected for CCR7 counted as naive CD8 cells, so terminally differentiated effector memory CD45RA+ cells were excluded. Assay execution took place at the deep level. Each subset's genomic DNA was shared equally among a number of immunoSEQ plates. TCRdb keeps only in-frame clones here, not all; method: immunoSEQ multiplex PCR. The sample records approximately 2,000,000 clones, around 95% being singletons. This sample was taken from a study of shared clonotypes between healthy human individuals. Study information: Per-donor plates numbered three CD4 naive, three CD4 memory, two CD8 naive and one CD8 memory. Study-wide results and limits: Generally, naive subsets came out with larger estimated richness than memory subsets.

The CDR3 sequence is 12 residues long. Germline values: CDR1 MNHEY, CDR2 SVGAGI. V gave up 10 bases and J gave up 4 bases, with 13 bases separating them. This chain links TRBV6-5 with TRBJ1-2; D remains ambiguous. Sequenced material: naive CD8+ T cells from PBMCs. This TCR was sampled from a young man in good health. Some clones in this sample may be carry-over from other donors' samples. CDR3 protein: CATWTLPYGYTF. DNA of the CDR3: TGTGCCACCTGGACCCTACCCTATGGCTACACCTTC.